This T cell receptor beta chain was observed in a study of blood T cell repertoires in COVID-19. Study-wide context: Both acute and convalescent COVID-19 samples were obtained from the United States, Italy and Spain. The analysed material was cDNA or gDNA that came from T cells, B-cell-depleted T cells, or PBMCs.

As handled by the study authors: By means of reference gene primer amplification, nucleated cell counts were estimated. Libraries were prepared by immunoSEQ multiplex PCR; TCRdb keeps only in-frame clonotypes and omits some of them. The DNA was the basis for D and trimming; V, J and clone size are from that table. The repertoire holds about 140,000 clones, with 75% to 90% as singletons. The V segment lost 0 bases and the J segment 5 bases; nucleotides outside the gene matches: 4. Germline lookup yields CDR1 SGDLS and CDR2 YYNGEE. The CDR3 consists of 15 residues. V is TRBV9 and J is TRBJ2-5; 10 bases match TRBD2. The source is a woman of 80 years or more with acute or convalescent COVID-19. Sequencing was performed on peripheral blood. The CDR3 reads CASSVGSSGGETQYF. In nucleotides, the CDR3 is TGTGCCAGCAGCGTAGGATCTAGCGGGGGTGAGACCCAGTACTTC.